These T cell receptor beta chains were read from a single sample in a study of regulatory T cells in long-lasting Graves disease. TCRdb independently ran MiXCR on the multiplex PCR reads; one entry per CDR3 protein. The table shows approximately 470,000 distinct CDR3 sequences, with roughly 16% occurring only once. This sample was shared with a second study, whose subject was T cells in Graves' hyperthyroidism and ophthalmopathy.

The sample consisted of peripheral blood mononuclear cells (PBMCs), taken at new diagnosis, from a patient treated with antithyroid drugs. These TCRs come from a man aged 40-55 years with Graves disease. CDR3s include the opening cysteine and the closing phenylalanine or tryptophan. The D gene is left open where the match is weak. Clone size is stated in some rows and not others, as once, few, many or a class when expanded.

j_call v_call d_call cdr3_length clone_size cdr3_nt cdr3_aa
TRBJ1-1 TRBV24-1 TRBD1 13 - TGTGCCACGAAGGGACAGCACAACACTGAAGCTTTCTTT CATKGQHNTEAFF
TRBJ2-3 TRBV20-1 TRBD2 14 - TGCAGTGCTCGACTAGCGGACCCTCGGAGTACGCAGTATTTT CSARLADPRSTQYF
TRBJ1-5 TRBV27 - 14 once TGTGCCAGCTCAAAACTGACTAGCAATCAGCCCCAGCATTTT CASSKLTSNQPQHF
TRBJ2-7 TRBV28 - 13 many TGTGCCAGCAGTTTAATGGTTACCTACGAGCAGTACTTC CASSLMVTYEQYF
TRBJ2-7 TRBV7-8 - 14 many TGTGCCAGCAGCTTAGCGCGCGGTAACCACGAGCAGTACTTC CASSLARGNHEQYF
TRBJ1-2 TRBV2 - 15 many TGTGCCAGCGGACTTACGGGCTTACCTAACTATGGCTACACCTTC CASGLTGLPNYGYTF
TRBJ2-1 TRBV20-1 TRBD2 16 many TGCAGTGCCCTTTTCCCTAGCGGGGGAACCTACAATGAGCAGTTCTTC CSALFPSGGTYNEQFF
TRBJ2-7 TRBV6-5 - 14 many TGTGCCAGCAGTTCCACGGGGGGCCATCTCGAGCAGTACTTC CASSSTGGHLEQYF
TRBJ2-7 TRBV5-1 - 15 - TGCGCCAGCAGCTTGTCGGTTGGGATCGCCTACGAGCAGTACTTC CASSLSVGIAYEQYF
TRBJ1-1 TRBV12-3/TRBV12-4 - 13 many TGTGCCAGCACCGTACAGGGTAGGTCTGAAGCTTTCTTT CASTVQGRSEAFF
TRBJ2-3 TRBV6-5 - 17 few TGTGCCAGCAGTTCCCTCCGACCTGTTCCCCTGGGGGATACGCAGTATTTT CASSSLRPVPLGDTQYF
TRBJ1-1 TRBV5-1 - 14 - TGCGCCAGCAGCCAGGGACAACAGAACGCTGAAGCTTTCTTT CASSQGQQNAEAFF
TRBJ2-3 TRBV11-3 - 14 many TGTGCCAGCAAACCCGGGACAATCACAGATACGCAGTATTTT CASKPGTITDTQYF